This T cell receptor beta chain was captured in a study of blood T cell repertoires in COVID-19. Overall study context: Collection of acute and convalescent COVID-19 samples took place in the United States, Italy and Spain. PBMCs, B-cell-depleted T cells, or T cells provided the cDNA or gDNA that made up the material.

With V trimmed by 6 bases and J by 3 bases, 6 bases remained unmatched. The CDR3 runs 15 residues. Germline CDR1 is SNHLY and CDR2 is FYNNEI. In the authors' workflow: Estimation of nucleated cell counts relied on the amplification of reference gene primers. TCRdb's table, derived via immunoSEQ multiplex PCR, lists solely in-frame clones and lacks some. V, J and clone size derive from that table, while D and trimming were established from the DNA sequence. In the table there are a few hundred thousand clones, about four fifths of which are singletons. The sequenced material came from peripheral blood. The source of this sequence is a woman older than 75 with acute or convalescent COVID-19. V gene TRBV2 combines with J gene TRBJ2-7, with 12 bases matching TRBD2. The CDR3: CASRSSTSGSYEQYF. Here the CDR3 DNA reads TGTGCCAGCAGGTCTTCGACTAGCGGGAGCTACGAGCAGTACTTC.